The clone carrying this T cell receptor (beta chain) is a singleton in its sample. Its antigen is unknown. V lost 0 bases and J 1 base, leaving 7 bases between the germline ends. Germline V gene lookup returns CDR1 SGHRS and CDR2 YFSETQ. CDR3 size: 14 residues. The sample originates from a study of radiotherapy plus CTLA-4 blockade in lung cancer. Study-level findings and limits: Response, reportedly, was best predicted by interferon-beta along with early blood T cell clone dynamics.

Sequenced by immunoSEQ multiplex PCR; TCRdb stores in-frame clones only, minus some. The sample includes 85,000 to 130,000 clones, 85% of them seen just once. This clonotype originated in a human donor with non-small cell lung cancer that progressed on radiotherapy plus ipilimumab. Some clones in this sample may be carry-over from other donors' samples. The material was peripheral blood, obtained from a patient treated with radiotherapy plus ipilimumab. This chain joins TRBV5-1 and TRBJ1-2; perhaps TRBD1 as D (6 bases). CDR3 amino acids: CASSLARGNYGYTF. In nucleotides, the CDR3 is TGCGCCAGCAGCTTGGCCAGGGGTAACTATGGCTACACCTTC.